The clone carrying this T cell receptor (beta chain) was seen repeatedly, ten times or more. The antigen remains unidentified. The record originates from a study of T-cell reconstitution after alpha-beta-depleted transplantation in children. The CDR3 totals 16 residues. V shed 4 bases and J 3 bases; nucleotides not matched to a gene: 9. Looked up from germline, CDR1 is DFQATT and CDR2 is SNEGSKA (reference sequence). Study-wide results and caveats: Where alpha-beta T cells came from about two months after transplant was reportedly several hundred expanded graft clones. Diversity and T-cell counts at one year after transplant derived mostly from new T cells. In some patients, recipient T cells and intrathymic progenitors surviving conditioning explained high day-60 diversity.

Unique molecular identifiers were used in preparing the TCRbeta library. TCRdb recomputed calls from the PCR reads with MiXCR, one row per CDR3 protein. Of around 580,000 distinct CDR3 sequences listed, under 25% are singletons. V and J are TRBV20-1 and TRBJ2-1, with TRBD2 matching over 10 bases. The receptor comes from a boy younger than two who had a stem cell transplant for acute myeloid leukemia, so the T cells may come from the graft donor. This specimen consisted of PBMCs, mostly from graft donor cells, obtained 360 days after TCRalphabeta/CD19-depleted stem cell transplant. The CDR3 DNA is TGCAGTGCTACAGCTAGCGGGGGTCCCAACTACAATGAGCAGTTCTTC. Translated: CSATASGGPNYNEQFF.